This T cell receptor (beta chain) comes out of a study of identical twins listed by TCRdb under 2016. Broadly, across the study: To test whether fetal clonotypes persist, this study deep-sequenced TCR alpha and beta repertoires from monozygotic twins, from unrelated adults of various ages, and from cord blood. To rule out contamination, the twin experiments were replicated at different times with different library preparation protocols. Overall results and qualifications from the work: Out-of-frame TCR alpha sharing in monozygotic twins was systematically underestimated by recombination models, whereas sharing between unrelated individuals was in agreement with the recombination models. Zero-insertion analyses could be partly confounded by invariant T cells such as MAIT and iNKT, although diverse VJ usage argued against such confounding for most clonotypes. Compared with coincidental sharing between unrelated individuals, out-of-frame TCR alpha sequences shared between twins showed an excess of sequences with low generation probability. Because the same donors could not be followed over many years, conclusions were based on cross-sectional statistical analysis. The excess sharing between twins in beta out-of-frame sequences was weaker because fewer shared sequences reduced the signal-to-noise ratio. Fewer insertions were carried by abundant cord blood beta clonotypes; a weaker similar trend was observed in young adult naive repertoires, while no such trend was observed in memory repertoires.

The receptor library was made with 5' RACE. Sequenced on an Illumina HiSeq 2000. A universal primer binding site was introduced by template switching, and a unique molecular identifier was present in the final cDNA, enabling accurate counting of TCR cDNA molecules. First-strand cDNA for TCR alpha and beta chains was synthesized from specific primers in the conserved constant-segment region. To control for contamination, every cDNA library carried two barcodes: a SMART-Mk sample barcode plus Illumina barcodes. TruSeq adapter sequences, together with Illumina sample barcodes, were added in two successive PCR steps. The TCR alpha and beta cDNA libraries were sequenced on the Illumina HiSeq platform using custom primers. In the original analysis: Unique molecular identifiers were extracted from raw reads with MiGEC, and CDR3 positions were determined with MiXCR. Recombination models were inferred per individual with the repgenHMM and IGoR tools using an EM algorithm. The analysis of shared clonotypes was done with the tcR package in R, with sharing normalized by the product of cloneset sizes. Out-of-frame nonproductive sequences were analyzed to study raw recombination free of thymic and clonal selection effects. TCRdb ran its own pipeline on the public reads, namely fastp trimming at Q25 and MiXCR clone calling, and kept in-frame beta chains. Here each entry gathers all rows of one CDR3 protein and keeps the most common genes and DNA. TCRdb assigned the V and J calls; the authors' analysis was not used. This sample holds roughly 750,000 distinct CDR3 sequences; around 21% were observed only once. Roughly 4% of the sample lies in the top ten.

The table lists this clonotype with a count of one. Its antigen is unknown. It has no much larger one-base neighbor in the sample; base qualities were not kept. One read alone lends weak support. Every donor in the study was a healthy Caucasian. The twin cohort consisted of three pairs of female monozygotic twins, all aged roughly 18 to 30 years. Peripheral blood mononuclear cells were used as the source from which RNA for TCR libraries was isolated. Including cysteine and phenylalanine, the CDR3 has 13 amino acids. The kept DNA is CDR3 alone, 39 bases in frame from the first base. For this chain, trimming is 4 bases at the V end and 5 bases at the J end, and the number of junction bases without a gene match is 3. CDR1 SGDLS and CDR2 YYNGEE are derived from the germline V gene. The data also belong to a second study, concerning T cells expressing NK-cell markers. As that second study puts it: TCR beta-chain repertoires were profiled in sorted CD3+CD56+NKG2C+, CD3+CD56+NKG2C- and CD3+CD56-NKG2C+ T-cell subsets from several donors. Seven of the eight sequenced donors were HCMV-seropositive and one was HCMV-seronegative. In several experiments an anti-gammadeltaTCR antibody was added to restrict sorting to alphabetaTCR-expressing T cells. In 6 or 7 donors, the dominant CD3+CD56+NKG2C+ clonotypes ranked among the top 10 CD8+ clonotypes, making up about 1.0-7.5% of CD8+ T cells. Those dominant clonotypes were again the most abundant among CD3+CD56-NKG2C+ cells in several donors, at about 25-65%. Whether the expanded NKG2C-expressing T cell clones were specific for HCMV antigens was left unclear. All eight donors whose samples were sequenced were randomly selected healthy volunteers, three of them men and five women. To determine HCMV serostatus, a commercial ELISA kit was used to detect HCMV-specific IgG in serum. For about six donors, bulk peripheral blood T-cell repertoires were additionally sequenced from unsorted PBMC. Reads were demultiplexed and grouped by UMI with MIGEC, and clonotypes were assembled and quantified with MiTCR. To exclude erroneous sequences, any TCR cDNA sequence not supported by at least two reads was discarded. The tcR package was used for downstream repertoire analysis, and clonotypes were matched across fractions by CDR3 nucleotide sequence plus V segment. Antigen specificity was annotated against VDJdb with VDJmatch, allowing one amino acid substitution in CDR3.

This chain joins TRBV9 to TRBJ2-3, with TRBD1 matching 8 junction bases. The receptor's source is a woman aged 18-30 years in good health. Sequencing used PBMCs. CDR3 protein: CASSTGGEDTQYF. The DNA sequence follows: TGTGCCAGCAGCACAGGGGGTGAAGATACGCAGTATTTT.